This TCR beta chain comes out of a study of blood T cell repertoires in COVID-19. Study-wide background: Nucleic acid was either cDNA or gDNA, and it came from T cells, B-cell-depleted T cells, or PBMCs.

TCRdb's table, derived via immunoSEQ multiplex PCR, lists solely in-frame clones and lacks some. The profile covers 15,000 to 20,000 clones, with about 86% appearing a single time and roughly a tenth taken by the ten largest. The CDR3 is made up of 14 amino acids. Per the germline V gene, CDR1 is LGHDT and CDR2 is YNNKEL (reference sequence). The ends were cut back, 6 bases at V and 6 bases at J, with 18 bases in the middle. This clone was detected only once. This sequence was found in a human donor in a cohort sampled during active COVID-19. The V gene is TRBV3-1 (or the pseudogene TRBV3-2), the J gene TRBJ2-7; possible D gene TRBD2, 6 bases. Sample: peripheral blood. The CDR3 sequence: CASSRNREPGEQYF. For the CDR3, the DNA is TGTGCCAGCAGTCGAAACCGGGAGCCCGGCGAGCAGTACTTC.